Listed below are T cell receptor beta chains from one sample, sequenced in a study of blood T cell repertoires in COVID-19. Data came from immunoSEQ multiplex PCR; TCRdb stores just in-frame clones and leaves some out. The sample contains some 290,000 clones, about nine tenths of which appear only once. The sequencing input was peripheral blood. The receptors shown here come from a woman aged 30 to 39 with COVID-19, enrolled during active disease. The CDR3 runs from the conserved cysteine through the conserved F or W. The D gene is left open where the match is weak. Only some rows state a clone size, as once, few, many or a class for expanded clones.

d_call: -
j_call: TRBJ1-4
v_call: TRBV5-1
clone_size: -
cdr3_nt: TGCGCCAGCAGCTTGAAAGGGGGAGGGCGTGAAAAACTGTTTTTT
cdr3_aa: CASSLKGGGREKLFF

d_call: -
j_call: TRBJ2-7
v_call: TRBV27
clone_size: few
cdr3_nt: TGTGCCAGCAGTTCCCACTCCTACGAGCAGTACTTC
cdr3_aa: CASSSHSYEQYF

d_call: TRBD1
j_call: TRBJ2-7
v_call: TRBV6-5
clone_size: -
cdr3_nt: TGTGCCAGCAGGGACAGGGGGCGCGACGAGCAGTACTTC
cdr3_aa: CASRDRGRDEQYF

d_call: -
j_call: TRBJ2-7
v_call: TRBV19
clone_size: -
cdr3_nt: TGTGCCAGTAGTGTAAGAGGCAAGCAGTACTTC
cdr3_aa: CASSVRGKQYF

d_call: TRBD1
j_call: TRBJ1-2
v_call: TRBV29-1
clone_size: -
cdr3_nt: TGCAGCGGCCGGGACAGGGGAGATGGCTACACCTTC
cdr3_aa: CSGRDRGDGYTF

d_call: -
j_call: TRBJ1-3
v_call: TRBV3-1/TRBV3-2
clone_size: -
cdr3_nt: TGTGCCAGCAGTTACCGACAGGCTTCTGGAAACACCATATATTTT
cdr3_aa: CASSYRQASGNTIYF

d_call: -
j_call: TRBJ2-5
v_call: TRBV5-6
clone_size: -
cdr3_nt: TGTGCCAGCAGCTTGGGGGCCCCCCTGACCCAGTACTTC
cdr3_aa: CASSLGAPLTQYF

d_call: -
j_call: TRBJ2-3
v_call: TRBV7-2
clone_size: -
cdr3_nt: TGTGCCAGCAGCTTAGTGGCTAGCGACGCAGATACGCAGTATTTT
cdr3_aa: CASSLVASDADTQYF

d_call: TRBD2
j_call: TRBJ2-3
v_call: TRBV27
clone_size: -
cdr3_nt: TGTGCCAGCAGTCTGGGACTAGCGGGGTATGTAGATACGCAGTATTTT
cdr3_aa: CASSLGLAGYVDTQYF

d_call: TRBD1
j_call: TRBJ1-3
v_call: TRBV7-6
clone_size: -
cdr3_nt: TGTGCCAGCAGCCCGGACAGGGCAAGCTCTGGAAACACCATATATTTT
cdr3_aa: CASSPDRASSGNTIYF

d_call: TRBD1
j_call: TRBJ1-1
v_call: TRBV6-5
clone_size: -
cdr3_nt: TGTGCCAGCAGCCAGGGGGGCACTGAAGCTTTCTTT
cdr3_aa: CASSQGGTEAFF

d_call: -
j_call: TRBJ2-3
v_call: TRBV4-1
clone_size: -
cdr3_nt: TGCGCCAGCAGCCAAGGGGAGACTCCTAAAGATACGCAGTATTTT
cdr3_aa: CASSQGETPKDTQYF

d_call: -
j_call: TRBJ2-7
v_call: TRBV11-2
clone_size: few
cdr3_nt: TGTGCCAGCAGCCCCGCACAGGGATTGTCCTACGAGCAGTACTTC
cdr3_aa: CASSPAQGLSYEQYF

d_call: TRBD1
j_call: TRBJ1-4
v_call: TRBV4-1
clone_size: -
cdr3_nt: TGCGCCAGCAGCCACATAATGTGGGACAGTAACGAAAAACTGTTTTTT
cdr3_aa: CASSHIMWDSNEKLFF

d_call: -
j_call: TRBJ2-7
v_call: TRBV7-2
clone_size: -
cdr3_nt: TGTGCCAGCAGCCGGGACATCGTCACCTACGAGCAGTACTTC
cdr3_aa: CASSRDIVTYEQYF

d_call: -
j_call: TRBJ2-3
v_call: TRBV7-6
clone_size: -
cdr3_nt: TGTGCCAGCAGCTTACGGGGGCAGGGGGGAGATACGCAGTATTTT
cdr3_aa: CASSLRGQGGDTQYF

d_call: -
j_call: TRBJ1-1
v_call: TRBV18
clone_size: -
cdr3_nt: TGTGCCAGCTCAGGACAGAGAAACACTGAAGCTTTCTTT
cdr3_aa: CASSGQRNTEAFF

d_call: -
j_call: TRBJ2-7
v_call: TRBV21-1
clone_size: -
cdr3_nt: TGTGCCAGCAGCAAAGTTAGGGGGCTATCCAATCCGTACGAGCAGTACTTC
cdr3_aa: CASSKVRGLSNPYEQYF

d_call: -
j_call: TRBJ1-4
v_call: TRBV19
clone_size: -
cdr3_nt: TGTGCGACGAATACGGAGGGTGAAAAACTGTTTTTT
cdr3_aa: CATNTEGEKLFF

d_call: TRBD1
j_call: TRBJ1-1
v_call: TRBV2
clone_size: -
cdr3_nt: TGTGCCAGCACTGAGACAGGGCGCACTGAAGCTTTCTTT
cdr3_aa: CASTETGRTEAFF

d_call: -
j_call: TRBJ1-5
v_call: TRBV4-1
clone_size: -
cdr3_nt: TGCGCCAGCAGCCGGTACCCAGAACGCAATCAGCCCCAGCATTTT
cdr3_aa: CASSRYPERNQPQHF

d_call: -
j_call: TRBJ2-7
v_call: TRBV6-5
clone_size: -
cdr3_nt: TGTGCCAGCGGGAGGACGAGCTCCTACGAGCAGTACTTC
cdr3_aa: CASGRTSSYEQYF